One sample yielded the 3 T cell receptor beta chains listed below, sequenced in a study of shared clonotypes between healthy human individuals. Using immunoSEQ multiplex PCR, the repertoire was profiled, and TCRdb retains in-frame clones only, with some absent. The sample yields a few million clones, 90% to 95% seen once. Sequenced: naive CD4+ T cells from PBMCs. Noted subset: CD45RA+ positively selected. Every receptor here comes from a man between 18 and 29 years old in good health. Some clones in this sample may be carry-over from other donors' samples.

The chain joins TRBV19 to TRBJ2-7, with no clear D. The CDR3 contains 13 residues. Deletions cut 6 bases from V and 6 bases from J, with 15 bases between. In germline, CDR1 is LNHDA, CDR2 SQIVND (reference sequence). CDR3 sequence (DNA): TGTGCCAGTAGCTCCCTCCGGTTGAGCGAGCAGTACTTC. This encodes CASSSLRLSEQYF.

The chain employs TRBV4-1 and TRBJ2-7; 8 bases align to TRBD1. J lost 3 bases, V lost 3 bases, and 10 bases had no gene match. The CDR3 sequence is 16 residues long. Germline CDR1 and CDR2: MGHRA and YSYEKL. The DNA of the CDR3 is TGCGCCAGCAGCCACTCAAAAGGGACAGGATTCTACGAGCAGTACTTC. Translated: CASSHSKGTGFYEQYF.

The chain recombines TRBV28 with TRBJ2-1; 13 bases line up with TRBD2. Germline loops: CDR1 MDHEN, CDR2 SYDVKM. The CDR3 length is 16 residues. V was pared by 7 bases and J by 3 bases, with 6 bases of the junction left unmatched. The CDR3 coding sequence is TGTGCCAGCACTCGGACTAGCGGGAGTTTCTACAATGAGCAGTTCTTC. Translating it yields CASTRTSGSFYNEQFF.